The clone carrying this TCR beta chain came up many times. Using immunoSEQ multiplex PCR, the repertoire was profiled, and TCRdb retains in-frame clones only, with some absent. The data contain just under 350,000 clones, around 67% of them singletons. The CDR3 extends over 17 amino acids. V lost 5 bases, J lost 3 bases, and 10 bases stayed unmatched. CDR1 and CDR2 (germline): LNHDA, SQIVND (reference sequence). The sample is drawn from a study of shared clonotypes between healthy human individuals. What was sequenced was memory CD4+ T cells sorted from blood. Subset specified: CD45RA-negative fraction. This rearrangement joins TRBV19 to TRBJ2-2; the match to TRBD2 covers 9 bases. This sequence was found in a man aged 25 to 45 in good health. The DNA for the CDR3 is TGTGCCAGTAGTCGCACCCTAGCGGGGCCCTACACCGGGGAGCTGTTTTTT. It specifies CASSRTLAGPYTGELFF.